The clone carrying this T cell receptor (beta chain) was counted between two and nine times. Its target is unknown. The sample originates from a study of cytomegalovirus exposure and HLA in healthy donors. Study-level background: Unique TCRs numbering around 85 million, obtained from HLA-typed donors, made up an early data release. Study findings and constraints: Among TCR sequences, most were rare, though some public TCRs appeared in many donors. Later work showed greater clonal expansion in HLA-associated TCR beta chains than in equally common others.

CDR3 length: 17 residues. The V gene's germline CDR1 is SGHAT and CDR2 FQNNGV. Germline trimming cut 3 bases from V and 2 bases from J; bases unmatched to any gene: 10. PCR employed 60 Vbeta and 13 Jbeta primers. TCRdb's table, derived via immunoSEQ multiplex PCR, lists solely in-frame clones and lacks some. This sample has around 94,000 clones, with about 73% found just once. V is TRBV11-2 and J is TRBJ2-7; 10 bases agree with TRBD1. The sequence came from a woman in her 40s in good health and CMV-seropositive. The specimen sequenced was PBMCs. CDR3 amino acids: CASSLGQGPTNTYEQYF. The CDR3 DNA follows: TGTGCCAGCAGCTTGGGACAGGGGCCCACAAATACCTACGAGCAGTACTTC.